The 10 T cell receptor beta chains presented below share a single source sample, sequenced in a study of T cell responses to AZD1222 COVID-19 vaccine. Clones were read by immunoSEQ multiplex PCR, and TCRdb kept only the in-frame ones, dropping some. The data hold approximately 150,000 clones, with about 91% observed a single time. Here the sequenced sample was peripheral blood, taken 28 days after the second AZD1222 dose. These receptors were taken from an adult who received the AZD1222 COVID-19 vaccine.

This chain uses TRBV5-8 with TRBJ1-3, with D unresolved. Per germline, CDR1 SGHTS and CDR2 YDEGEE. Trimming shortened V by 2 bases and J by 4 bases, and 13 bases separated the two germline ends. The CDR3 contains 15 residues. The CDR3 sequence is CASSLGQLWGNTIYF. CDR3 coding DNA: TGTGCCAGCAGCTTAGGTCAACTCTGGGGAAACACCATATATTTT.

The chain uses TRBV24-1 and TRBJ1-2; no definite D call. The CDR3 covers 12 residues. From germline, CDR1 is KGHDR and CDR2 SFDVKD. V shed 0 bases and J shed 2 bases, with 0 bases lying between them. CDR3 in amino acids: CATSDLNYGYTF. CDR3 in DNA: TGTGCCACCAGTGATTTGAACTATGGCTACACCTTC.

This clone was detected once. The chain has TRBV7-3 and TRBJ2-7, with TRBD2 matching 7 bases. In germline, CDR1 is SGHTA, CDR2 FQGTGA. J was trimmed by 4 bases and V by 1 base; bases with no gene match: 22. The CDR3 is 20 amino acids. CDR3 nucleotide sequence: TGTGCCAGCAGCTTAAAGCGGGGTGGGCCTGAGGGGCCGATAGGGTACGAGCAGTACTTC. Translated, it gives CASSLKRGGPEGPIGYEQYF.

CDR3 sequence reads: CASSPGLTMNTEAFF. CDR3 sequence (DNA): TGCGCCAGCAGCCCTGGACTGACCATGAACACTGAAGCTTTCTTT. The chain joins TRBV4-1 to TRBJ1-1; D remains unclear. CDR3 length equals 15 residues. Between the trimmed V and J ends, which lost 4 bases and 0 bases, there was a span of 12 bases. Germline V gene data show CDR1 as MGHRA and CDR2 as YSYEKL.

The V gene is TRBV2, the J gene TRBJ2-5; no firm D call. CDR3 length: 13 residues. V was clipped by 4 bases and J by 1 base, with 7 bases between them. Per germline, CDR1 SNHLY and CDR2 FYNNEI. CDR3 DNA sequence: TGTGCCAGCAGTGTCACAGTCCAAGAGACCCAGTACTTC. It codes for CASSVTVQETQYF.

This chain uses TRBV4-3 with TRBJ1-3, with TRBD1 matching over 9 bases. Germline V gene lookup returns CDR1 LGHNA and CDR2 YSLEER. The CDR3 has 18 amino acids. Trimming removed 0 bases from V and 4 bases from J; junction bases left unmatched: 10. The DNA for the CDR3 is TGCGCCAGCAGCCAAGAAGGGACAGGGAATATAGGGGGAAACACCATATATTTT. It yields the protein CASSQEGTGNIGGNTIYF.

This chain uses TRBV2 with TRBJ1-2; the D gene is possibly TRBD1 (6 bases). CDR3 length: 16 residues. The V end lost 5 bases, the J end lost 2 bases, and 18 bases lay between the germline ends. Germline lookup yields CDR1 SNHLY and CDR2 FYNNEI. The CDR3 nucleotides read TGTGCCAGCAGTCCATTAAGGGGGGGCCCGAACTATGGCTACACCTTC. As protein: CASSPLRGGPNYGYTF.

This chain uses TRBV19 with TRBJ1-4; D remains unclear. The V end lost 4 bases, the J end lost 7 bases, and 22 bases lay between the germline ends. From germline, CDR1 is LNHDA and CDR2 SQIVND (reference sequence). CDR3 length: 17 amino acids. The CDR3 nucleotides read TGTGCCAGTAGTACCAGCCGACGGGCCGCGACTTTTGAAAAACTGTTTTTT. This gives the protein CASSTSRRAATFEKLFF. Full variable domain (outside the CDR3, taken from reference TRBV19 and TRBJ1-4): DGGITQSPKYLFRKEGQNVTLSCEQNLNHDAMYWYRQDPGQGLRLIYYSQIVNDFQKGDIAEGYSVSREKKESFPLTVTSAQKNPTAFYLCASSTSRRAATFEKLFFGSGTQLSVL.

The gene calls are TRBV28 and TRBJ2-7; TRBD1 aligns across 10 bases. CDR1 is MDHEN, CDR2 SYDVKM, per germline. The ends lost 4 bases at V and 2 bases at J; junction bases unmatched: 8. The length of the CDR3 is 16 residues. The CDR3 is CASSSSGTGDTYEQYV. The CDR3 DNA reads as TGTGCCAGCAGTTCCTCCGGGACAGGGGACACCTACGAGCAGTACGTC.

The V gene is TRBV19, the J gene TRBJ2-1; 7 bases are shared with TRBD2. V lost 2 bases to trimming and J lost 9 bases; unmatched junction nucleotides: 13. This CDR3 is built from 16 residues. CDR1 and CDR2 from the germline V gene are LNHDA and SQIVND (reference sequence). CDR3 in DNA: TGTGCCAGTAGTATATACGTAGGACTAGATGTAGGTGAGCAGTTCTTC. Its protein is CASSIYVGLDVGEQFF. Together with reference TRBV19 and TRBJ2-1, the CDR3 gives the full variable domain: DGGITQSPKYLFRKEGQNVTLSCEQNLNHDAMYWYRQDPGQGLRLIYYSQIVNDFQKGDIAEGYSVSREKKESFPLTVTSAQKNPTAFYLCASSIYVGLDVGEQFFGPGTRLTVL.